This section outlines one T cell receptor (beta chain) sequence together with its context. This specimen belongs to a study of radiation and T cells in renal cell carcinoma. Using immunoSEQ multiplex PCR, the repertoire was profiled, and TCRdb retains in-frame clones only, with some absent. The profile covers just under 150,000 clones, with about 88% appearing a single time and about 17% taken by the ten largest. Time point here: blood 4 weeks post-SBRT, at nephrectomy. Treatment of the sample: 15 Gy SBRT to primary tumor, nephrectomy 4 weeks later. Nephrectomy followed 15 Gy stereotactic body radiation by 4 weeks. The sample consisted of blood, taken from a patient whose treatment included radiotherapy and nephrectomy. The receptor was isolated from a woman aged 50 to 60 with renal cell carcinoma.

CDR3 sequence: CASSQQELLAGTYEQYF. In nucleotides, the CDR3 is TGTGCCAGCAGCCAGCAGGAGCTGCTAGCGGGAACCTACGAGCAGTACTTC. The chain joins TRBV7-6 to TRBJ2-7; 9 bases are shared with TRBD2. Trimming took 5 bases from V and 2 from J; bases not matched to a gene: 13. Germline values: CDR1 SGHVS, CDR2 FNYEAQ. This CDR3 has 17 residues. The complete variable domain, with remaining parts taken from reference TRBV7-6 and TRBJ2-7, reads GAGVSQSPRYKVTKRGQDVALRCDPISGHVSLYWYRQALGQGPEFLTYFNYEAQQDKSGLPNDRFSAERPEGSISTLTIQRTEQRDSAMYRCASSQQELLAGTYEQYFGPGTRLTVT.